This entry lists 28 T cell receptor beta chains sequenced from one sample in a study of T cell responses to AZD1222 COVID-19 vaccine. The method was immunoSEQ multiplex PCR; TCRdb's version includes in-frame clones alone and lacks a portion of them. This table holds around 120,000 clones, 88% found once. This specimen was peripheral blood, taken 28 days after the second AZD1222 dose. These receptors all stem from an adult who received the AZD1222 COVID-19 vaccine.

The CDR3 coding sequence is TGTGCCAGTAGTATGCGTCGGGAAACCGGGGAGCTGTTTTTT. It encodes CASSMRRETGELFF. The chain couples TRBV19 to TRBJ2-2; weak D call: TRBD2 (5 bases). The germline V gene has CDR1 LNHDA and CDR2 SQIVND (reference sequence). Trimming left V 3 bases short and J 5 bases short, with 10 bases between. This CDR3 is built from 14 residues.

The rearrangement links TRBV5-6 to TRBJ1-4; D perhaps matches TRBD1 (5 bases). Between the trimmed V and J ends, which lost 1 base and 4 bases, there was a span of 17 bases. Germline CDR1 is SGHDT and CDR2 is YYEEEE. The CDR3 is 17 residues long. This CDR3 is CASSLRWGRLNNEKLFF. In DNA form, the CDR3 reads TGTGCCAGCAGCTTGCGGTGGGGACGGCTGAATAATGAAAAACTGTTTTTT.

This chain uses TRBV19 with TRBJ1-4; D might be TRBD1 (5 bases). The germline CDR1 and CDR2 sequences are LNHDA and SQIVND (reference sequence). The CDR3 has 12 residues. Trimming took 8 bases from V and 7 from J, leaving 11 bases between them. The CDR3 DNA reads TGTGCCAGTGCCCCGGGGGTTGAAAAACTGTTTTTT. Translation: CASAPGVEKLFF.

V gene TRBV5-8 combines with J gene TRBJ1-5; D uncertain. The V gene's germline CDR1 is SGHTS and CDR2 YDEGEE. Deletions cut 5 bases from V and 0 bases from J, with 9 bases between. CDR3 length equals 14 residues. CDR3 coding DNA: TGTGCCAGCAGGCACATGTATAGCAATCAGCCCCAGCATTTT. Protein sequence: CASRHMYSNQPQHF.

The CDR3 DNA follows: TGTGCCAGCAGCTTAGAGGGGGAGAACTACGAGCAGTACTTC. Its translation is CASSLEGENYEQYF. V usage is TRBV11-2 and J usage is TRBJ2-7, with D possibly called TRBD1 or TRBD2 (5 bases each). The V gene lost 0 bases and the J gene lost 3 bases, with 9 bases spanning the gap. Germline CDR1 is SGHAT and CDR2 is FQNNGV. The CDR3 length is 14 residues.

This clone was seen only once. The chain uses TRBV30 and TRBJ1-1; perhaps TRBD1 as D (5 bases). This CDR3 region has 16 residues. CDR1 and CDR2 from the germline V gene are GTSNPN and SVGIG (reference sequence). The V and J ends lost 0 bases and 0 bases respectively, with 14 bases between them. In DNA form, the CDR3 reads TGTGCCTGGAGTGTTTCGCCAGGGTGGGTGAACACTGAAGCTTTCTTT. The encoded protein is CAWSVSPGWVNTEAFF.

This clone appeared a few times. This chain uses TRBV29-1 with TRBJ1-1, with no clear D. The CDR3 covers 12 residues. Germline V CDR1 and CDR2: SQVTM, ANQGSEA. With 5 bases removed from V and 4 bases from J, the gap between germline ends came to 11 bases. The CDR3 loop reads CSVLVGSTEAFF. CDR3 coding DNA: TGCAGCGTTTTGGTGGGCAGCACTGAAGCTTTCTTT.

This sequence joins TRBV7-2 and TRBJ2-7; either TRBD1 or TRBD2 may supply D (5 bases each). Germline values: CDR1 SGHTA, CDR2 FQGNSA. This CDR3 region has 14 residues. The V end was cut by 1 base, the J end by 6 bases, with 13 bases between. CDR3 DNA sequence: TGTGCCAGCAGCTTAGGGGGCCTCGGAGGCGAGCAGTACTTC. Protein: CASSLGGLGGEQYF.

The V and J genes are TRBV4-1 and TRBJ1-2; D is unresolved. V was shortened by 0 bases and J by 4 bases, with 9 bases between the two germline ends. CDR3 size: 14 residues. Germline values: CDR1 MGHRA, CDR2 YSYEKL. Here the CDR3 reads CASSQEADAYGYTF. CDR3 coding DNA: TGCGCCAGCAGCCAAGAAGCAGATGCCTATGGCTACACCTTC.

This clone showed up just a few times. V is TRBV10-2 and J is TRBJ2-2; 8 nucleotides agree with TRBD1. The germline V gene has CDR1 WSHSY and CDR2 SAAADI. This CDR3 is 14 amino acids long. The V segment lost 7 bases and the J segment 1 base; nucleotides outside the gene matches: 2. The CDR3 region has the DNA TGCGCCAGCATCGGACAGGGGAACACCGGGGAGCTGTTTTTT. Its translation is CASIGQGNTGELFF.

CDR3 in amino acids: CASTTTQGRDIQYF. CDR3 nucleotide sequence: TGTGCCAGCACCACGACCCAGGGGAGGGACATTCAGTACTTC. This chain links TRBV28 with TRBJ2-4; weak D call: TRBD2 (7 bases). V shed 7 bases and J shed 8 bases, with 18 bases lying between them. CDR3 size: 14 residues. Germline loops: CDR1 MDHEN, CDR2 SYDVKM. Variable domain in full (rest from reference TRBV28 and TRBJ2-4): DVKVTQSSRYLVKRTGEKVFLECVQDMDHENMFWYRQDPGLGLRLIYFSYDVKMKEKGDIPEGYSVSREKKERFSLILESASTNQTSMYLCASTTTQGRDIQYFGAGTRLSVL.

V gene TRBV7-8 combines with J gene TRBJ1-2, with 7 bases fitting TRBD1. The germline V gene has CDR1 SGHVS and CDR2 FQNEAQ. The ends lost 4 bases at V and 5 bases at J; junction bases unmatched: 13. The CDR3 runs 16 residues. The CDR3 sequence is CASSSNLQGLSYGYTF. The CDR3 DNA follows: TGTGCCAGCAGCTCCAATTTACAGGGGCTATCTTATGGCTACACCTTC.

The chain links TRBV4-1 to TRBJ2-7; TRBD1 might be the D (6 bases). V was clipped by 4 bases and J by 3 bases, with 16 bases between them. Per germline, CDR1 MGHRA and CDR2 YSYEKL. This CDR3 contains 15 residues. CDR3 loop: CASSRLGAEIYEQYF. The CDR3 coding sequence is TGCGCCAGCAGCCGTTTGGGGGCTGAAATCTACGAGCAGTACTTC.

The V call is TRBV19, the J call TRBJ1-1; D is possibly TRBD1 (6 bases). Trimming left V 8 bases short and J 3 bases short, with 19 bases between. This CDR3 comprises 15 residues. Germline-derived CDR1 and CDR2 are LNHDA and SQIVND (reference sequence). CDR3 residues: CASWDGDKGDTEAFF. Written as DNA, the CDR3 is TGTGCCAGTTGGGACGGGGACAAGGGGGACACTGAAGCTTTCTTT.

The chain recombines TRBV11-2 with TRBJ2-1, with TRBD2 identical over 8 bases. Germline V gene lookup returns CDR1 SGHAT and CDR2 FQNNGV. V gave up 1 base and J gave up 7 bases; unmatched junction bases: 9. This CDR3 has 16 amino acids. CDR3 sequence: CASSLVVAGYGNEQFF. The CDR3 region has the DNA TGTGCCAGCAGCTTAGTGGTAGCGGGGTACGGGAATGAGCAGTTCTTC.

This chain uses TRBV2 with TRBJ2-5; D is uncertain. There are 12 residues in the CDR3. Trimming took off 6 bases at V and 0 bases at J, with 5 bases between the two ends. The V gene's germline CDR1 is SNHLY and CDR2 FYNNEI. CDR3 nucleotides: TGTGCCAGCAGACTGTACCAAGAGACCCAGTACTTC. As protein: CASRLYQETQYF.

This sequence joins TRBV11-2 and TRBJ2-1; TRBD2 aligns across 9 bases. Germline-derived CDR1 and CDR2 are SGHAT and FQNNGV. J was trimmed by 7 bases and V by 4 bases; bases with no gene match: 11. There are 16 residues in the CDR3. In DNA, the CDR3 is TGTGCCAGCAGCTCGGGAAGGTCTAGCGGGGTGAATGAGCAGTTCTTC. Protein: CASSSGRSSGVNEQFF.

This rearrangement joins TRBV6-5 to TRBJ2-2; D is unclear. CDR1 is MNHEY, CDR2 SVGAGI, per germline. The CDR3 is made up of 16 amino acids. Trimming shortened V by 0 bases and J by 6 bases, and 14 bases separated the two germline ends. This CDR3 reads CASSYSKGPGPGELFF. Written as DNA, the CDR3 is TGTGCCAGCAGTTACTCGAAAGGACCCGGGCCCGGGGAGCTGTTTTTT.

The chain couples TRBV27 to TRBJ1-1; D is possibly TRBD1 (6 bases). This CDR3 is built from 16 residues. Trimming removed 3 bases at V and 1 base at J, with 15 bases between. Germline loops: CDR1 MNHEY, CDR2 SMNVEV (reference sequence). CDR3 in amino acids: CASSLFYLQGNTEAFF. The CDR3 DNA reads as TGTGCCAGCAGTTTGTTCTACCTACAGGGGAACACTGAAGCTTTCTTT.

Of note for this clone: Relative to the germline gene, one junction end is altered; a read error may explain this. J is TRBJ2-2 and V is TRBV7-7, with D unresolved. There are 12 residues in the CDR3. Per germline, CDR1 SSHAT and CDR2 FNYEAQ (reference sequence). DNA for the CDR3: TGTGCTAGCAGCTTTTTGAGCGGGGAGCTGTTTTTT. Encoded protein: CASSFLSGELFF.

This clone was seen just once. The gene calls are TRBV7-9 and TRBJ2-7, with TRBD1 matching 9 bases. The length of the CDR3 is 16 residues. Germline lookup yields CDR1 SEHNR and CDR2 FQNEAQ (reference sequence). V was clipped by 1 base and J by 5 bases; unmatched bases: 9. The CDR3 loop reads CASSLGVGQGLDEQYF. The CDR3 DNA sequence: TGTGCCAGCAGCTTAGGGGTGGGACAGGGCCTCGACGAGCAGTACTTC.

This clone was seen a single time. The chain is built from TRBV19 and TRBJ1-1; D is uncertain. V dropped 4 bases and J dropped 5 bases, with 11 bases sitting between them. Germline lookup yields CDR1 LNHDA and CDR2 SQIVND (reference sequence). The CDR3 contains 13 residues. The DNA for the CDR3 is TGTGCCAGTAGTACCGAGCCTCAGACTGAAGCTTTCTTT. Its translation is CASSTEPQTEAFF.

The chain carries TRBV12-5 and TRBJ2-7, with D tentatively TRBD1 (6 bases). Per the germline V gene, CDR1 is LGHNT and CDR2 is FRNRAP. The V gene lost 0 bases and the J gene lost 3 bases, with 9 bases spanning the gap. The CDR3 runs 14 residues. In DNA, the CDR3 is TGTGCTAGTGGTTTGGTAAGGGGGAACTACGAGCAGTACTTC. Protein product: CASGLVRGNYEQYF.

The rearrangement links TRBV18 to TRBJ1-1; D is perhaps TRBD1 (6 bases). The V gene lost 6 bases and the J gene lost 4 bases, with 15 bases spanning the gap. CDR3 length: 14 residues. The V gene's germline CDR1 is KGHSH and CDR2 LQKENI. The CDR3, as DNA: TGTGCCAGCTCCGAAGACAGAGGGGGCACTGAAGCTTTCTTT. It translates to CASSEDRGGTEAFF.

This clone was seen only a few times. The chain's CDR3 is CATSSLVAAESYNEQFF. The CDR3 DNA is TGTGCCACCAGCAGCCTTGTTGCGGCGGAATCCTACAATGAGCAGTTCTTC. J is TRBJ2-1 and V is TRBV15; no firm D call. The length of the CDR3 is 17 residues. V lost 3 bases to trimming and J lost 1 base, with 16 bases between them. CDR1 is LNHNV and CDR2 is YYDKDF in the germline V gene (reference sequence). The full variable domain, with the rest looked up from reference TRBV15 and TRBJ2-1, is DAMVIQNPRYQVTQFGKPVTLSCSQTLNHNVMYWYQQKSSQAPKLLFHYYDKDFNNEADTPDNFQSRRPNTSFCFLDIRSPGLGDTAMYLCATSSLVAAESYNEQFFGPGTRLTVL.

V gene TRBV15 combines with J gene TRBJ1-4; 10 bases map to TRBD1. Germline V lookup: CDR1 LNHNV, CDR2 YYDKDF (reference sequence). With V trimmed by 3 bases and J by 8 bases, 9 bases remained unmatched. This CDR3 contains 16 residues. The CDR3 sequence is CATSRSSGTGEEKLFF. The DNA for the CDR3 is TGTGCCACCAGCAGGAGTTCCGGGACAGGGGAAGAAAAACTGTTTTTT.

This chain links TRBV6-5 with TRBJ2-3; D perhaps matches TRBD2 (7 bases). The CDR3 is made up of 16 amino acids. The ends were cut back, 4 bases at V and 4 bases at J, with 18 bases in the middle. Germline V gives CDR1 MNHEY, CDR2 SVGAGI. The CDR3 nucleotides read TGTGCCAGCAGTTCAAAGAGCGGGGAGGGGGCAGATACGCAGTATTTT. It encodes CASSSKSGEGADTQYF.

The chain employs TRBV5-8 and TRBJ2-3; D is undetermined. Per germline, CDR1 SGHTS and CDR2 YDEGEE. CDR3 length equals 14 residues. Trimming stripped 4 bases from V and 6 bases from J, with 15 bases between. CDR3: CASSLDASMDTQYF. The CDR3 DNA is TGTGCCAGCAGCCTGGACGCGAGCATGGATACGCAGTATTTT.